One sample yielded the 8 T cell receptor beta chains listed below, sequenced in a study of identical twins. Via MiXCR, TCRdb re-called the 5' RACE reads, giving one row per CDR3 protein. The sample has fewer than 250,000 distinct CDR3 sequences, over 8% seen once. Sequenced input: memory (CD45RO+) T cells sorted from blood. The receptor source for this set is a woman under 30 in good health.

A note on this clonotype: A much larger clone is a single base away; this may be a read error. V and J are TRBV20-1 and TRBJ2-1, with D possibly being TRBD1 or TRBD2 (6 bases each). Between the trimmed V and J ends, which lost 3 bases and 15 bases, there was a span of 24 bases. The CDR3 is made up of 14 amino acids. Germline V gives CDR1 DFQATT, CDR2 SNEGSKA (reference sequence). The DNA of the CDR3 is TGCAGTGCTAGTAAGGGGGGAAGAGATAAGGACCCGTTCTTC. Translation: CSASKGGRDKDPFF.

Comments on this clonotype: It may be a read error: a sequence one base away is much more abundant. The CDR3 does not end in the conserved phenylalanine or tryptophan, so this is likely a read error. This chain connects TRBV12-3 or TRBV12-4 to TRBJ2-3; no clear D. V was cut by 3 bases and J by 3 bases, with 7 bases left in between. This CDR3 has 13 amino acids. The CDR3 sequence: CASSFAQTDTQYS. In nucleotides, the CDR3 is TGTGCCAGCAGTTTCGCTCAGACAGATACGCAGTATTCT.

This clonotype came up a few times. The CDR3 is CASSPRTYEQYF. The CDR3 DNA reads as TGTGCCAGCAGCCCCAGGACCTACGAGCAGTACTTC. The rearrangement uses TRBV6-2 or TRBV6-3 and TRBJ2-7; D is uncertain. V lost 6 bases to trimming and J lost 2 bases, with 8 bases between them. The CDR3 runs to 12 residues. Germline V lookup: CDR1 MNHEY, CDR2 SVGEGT.

The table lists this clonotype with a few counts. The chain employs TRBV29-1 and TRBJ2-7; TRBD1 aligns across 7 bases. V lost 6 bases to trimming and J lost 2 bases; unmatched junction nucleotides: 10. The CDR3 loop spans 14 amino acids. Germline V gives CDR1 SQVTM, CDR2 ANQGSEA. The CDR3 spells CSVGTLGQPYEQYF. DNA for the CDR3: TGCAGCGTCGGAACTTTGGGACAGCCCTACGAGCAGTACTTC.

The rearrangement joins TRBV27 to TRBJ2-1, with TRBD1 identical over 8 bases. V trimming: 3 bases; J trimming: 6 bases; junction bases outside the gene matches: 7. The CDR3 consists of 15 residues. Germline lookup yields CDR1 MNHEY and CDR2 SMNVEV (reference sequence). CDR3 DNA: TGTGCCAGCAGTTTTGACAGGGGTGTGCTCAATGAGCAGTTCTTC. This codes for CASSFDRGVLNEQFF.

A few counts support this clonotype. This chain uses TRBV18 with TRBJ2-2, with D tentatively TRBD2 (6 bases). The CDR3 length is 14 residues. From germline, CDR1 is KGHSH and CDR2 LQKENI. V was trimmed by 6 bases and J by 3 bases, leaving 11 bases between them. The CDR3 sequence is CASSARRDTGELFF. The CDR3 DNA reads TGTGCCAGCTCGGCCAGGAGGGACACCGGGGAGCTGTTTTTT.

In this sample, this clonotype turned up a few times. The rearrangement uses TRBV24-1 and TRBJ1-5; unclear D gene. Trimming left V 7 bases short and J 9 bases short, with 21 bases between. The germline CDR1 and CDR2 sequences are KGHDR and SFDVKD. The CDR3 extends over 15 amino acids. The CDR3 sequence is CATRNAGPRITPQHF. CDR3 in DNA: TGTGCCACCAGGAACGCCGGCCCCCGAATCACGCCCCAGCATTTT.

The rearrangement joins TRBV11-2 to TRBJ2-7; 8 nucleotides line up with TRBD1. Trimming at V came to 5 bases and at J to 3 bases, leaving 6 bases not matched to a gene. Per germline, CDR1 SGHAT and CDR2 FQNNGV. The CDR3 extends over 14 amino acids. CDR3 in DNA: TGTGCCAGCAGCCAGGGGGCGGGTGGCTACGAGCAGTACTTC. It codes for CASSQGAGGYEQYF.